This T cell receptor (beta chain) was recovered during a study of blood T cell repertoires in COVID-19. The wider study: Researchers got acute and convalescent COVID-19 samples from the United States, Italy and Spain.

This clone was observed once. The CDR3 is made up of 13 amino acids. Germline values: CDR1 SGHKS, CDR2 YYEKEE (reference sequence). Between the trimmed V and J ends, which lost 3 bases and 8 bases, there was a span of 14 bases. This table comes from immunoSEQ multiplex PCR, and its TCRdb copy is limited to in-frame clones, with some not included. The data contain just over 90,000 clones, around 88% of them singletons. This receptor was obtained from a woman at least 80 years old with acute or convalescent COVID-19. Sequencing was carried out using peripheral blood. The chain is built from TRBV5-5 and TRBJ1-2; possibly TRBD1 for D (5 bases). CDR3 region: CASSSPGRGGYTF. For the CDR3, the DNA is TGTGCCAGCAGCTCGCCAGGGCGGGGAGGCTACACCTTC.